Sequencing of this TCR beta chain was carried out in a study of identifying expanded T cells in peripheral blood. Clones were read by immunoSEQ multiplex PCR, and TCRdb kept only the in-frame ones, dropping some. The repertoire includes roughly 100,000 clones, 85% to 90% of them detected once, and roughly 15% sits in the top ten. Broader study findings: Clone count variance between approximately two-week samples rose with total template count.

During the collection period, no donor immune events like infections were recorded. V was cut by 3 bases and J by 2 bases, with 12 bases left in between. The CDR3 runs 15 residues. Per the germline V gene, CDR1 is MGHRA and CDR2 is YSYEKL. Details on this clone: Antigen: not known.

The TCR comes from a person between 18 and 69 years old in good health. The rearrangement joins TRBV4-1 to TRBJ2-3, with D possibly matching TRBD2 (5 bases). Sequencing was done on a sample of blood. Here the CDR3 reads CASSQVLAYTDTQYF. The CDR3 DNA follows: TGCGCCAGCAGCCAGGTTCTAGCATACACAGATACGCAGTATTTT.